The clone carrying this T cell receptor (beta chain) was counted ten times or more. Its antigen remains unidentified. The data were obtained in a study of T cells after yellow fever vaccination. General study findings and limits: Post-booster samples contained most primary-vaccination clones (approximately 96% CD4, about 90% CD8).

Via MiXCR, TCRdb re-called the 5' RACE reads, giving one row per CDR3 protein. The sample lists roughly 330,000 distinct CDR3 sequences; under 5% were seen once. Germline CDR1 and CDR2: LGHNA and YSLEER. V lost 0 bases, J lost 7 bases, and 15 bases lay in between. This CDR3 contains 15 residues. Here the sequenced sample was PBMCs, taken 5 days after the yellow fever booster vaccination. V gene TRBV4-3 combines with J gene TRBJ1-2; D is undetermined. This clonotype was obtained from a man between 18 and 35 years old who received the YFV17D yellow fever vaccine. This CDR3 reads CASSQDLVPLSGYTF. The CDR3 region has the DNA TGCGCCAGCAGCCAAGACTTGGTCCCATTATCTGGCTACACCTTC.